This T cell receptor beta chain was obtained from a study of OX40 agonist ivuxolimab in advanced cancers. Study-wide background: Earlier anti-PD-1, anti-PD-L1 or anti-CTLA-4 therapy was permitted; over 35% had received some. Study findings and constraints: Several nonresponders also turned out to have low normalized T-cell clonal expansion.

On cycle 4 day 1 and cycle 7 day 1, as well as at baseline, blood was sampled. Clones were sequenced by immunoSEQ multiplex PCR, and TCRdb holds only the in-frame ones, with some missing. This table holds tens of thousands of clones, around 90% found once. This CDR3 spans 13 amino acids. Germline values: CDR1 SGHVS, CDR2 FQNEAQ. Trimming shortened V by 5 bases and J by 7 bases, and 12 bases separated the two germline ends. Details on this clone: Its antigen is currently unknown.

The source of this sequence is an adult with an advanced solid tumor such as melanoma, head and neck, liver or kidney cancer. The V gene is TRBV7-8, the J gene TRBJ2-1; D not resolved. The input for sequencing was CD4+ or CD8+ T cells sorted from blood, taken in a trial of the OX40 agonist ivuxolimab. The CDR3 DNA reads TGTGCCAGCAGCGGGGTGGGTGGTAATGAGCAGTTCTTC. This translates into CASSGVGGNEQFF.